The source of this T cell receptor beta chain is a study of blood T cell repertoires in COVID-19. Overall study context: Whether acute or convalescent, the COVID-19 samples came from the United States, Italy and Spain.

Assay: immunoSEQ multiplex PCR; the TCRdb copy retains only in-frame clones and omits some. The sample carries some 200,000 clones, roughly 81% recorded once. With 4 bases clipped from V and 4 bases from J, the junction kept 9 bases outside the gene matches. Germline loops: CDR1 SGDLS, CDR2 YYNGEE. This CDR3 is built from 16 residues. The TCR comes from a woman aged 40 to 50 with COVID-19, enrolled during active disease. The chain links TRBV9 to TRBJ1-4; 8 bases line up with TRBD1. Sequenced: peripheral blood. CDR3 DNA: TGTGCCAGCAGCCGCCGGACAGGGCAAGGTAATGAAAAACTGTTTTTT. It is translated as CASSRRTGQGNEKLFF. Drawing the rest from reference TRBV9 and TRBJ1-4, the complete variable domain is DSGVTQTPKHLITATGQRVTLRCSPRSGDLSVYWYQQSLDQGLQFLIQYYNGEERAKGNILERFSAQQFPDLHSELNLSSLELGDSALYFCASSRRTGQGNEKLFFGSGTQLSVL.